This TCR beta chain was retrieved from a study of T and B cells in COVID-19 patients. About the research overall: About 90% of the 20 active-infection patients had comorbidities associated with unfavorable COVID-19 outcome. General study results and limits: At recovery TRB diversity and richness exceeded healthy donors, after highly clonal active COVID-19 repertoires. Few blood samples existed from mildly ill patients during symptoms or early in severe cases.

Each TRB amplification used roughly 230-550 ng of genomic DNA from blood. V dropped 4 bases and J dropped 5; count of bases not matched to a gene: 5. CDR3 length: 14 amino acids. The germline gives CDR1 SGHDN, CDR2 FVKESK. In the case of this clonotype: Its matching antigen is unknown.

Multiplex PCR with BIOMED2 TRB-A/B primer pools amplified TRB rearrangements. MiXCR, run by TCRdb on the multiplex PCR reads, gives a single entry per CDR3 protein. This table holds some 10,000 distinct CDR3 sequences, around 30% found once. The clonotype comes from a human donor who had recovered from COVID-19. The V call is TRBV14, the J call TRBJ2-5; TRBD1 agrees at 9 bases. Material for sequencing was blood. CDR3 DNA sequence: TGTGCCAGCAGCCCCCGACAGGGGGGGGAGACCCAGTACTTC. Protein: CASSPRQGGETQYF.